The present T cell receptor (beta chain) was sequenced within a study of shared clonotypes between healthy human individuals. General study points: Read depth was anticipated to influence clonotype sharing among donors.

The assay used deep level. It was about 210 ng DNA, 28,000 or so T cell genomes, that sorted-subset replicate PCRs used. The protocol was immunoSEQ multiplex PCR, while the TCRdb copy is restricted to in-frame clones and leaves out a portion. The table lists around 1,100,000 clones, around three quarters of them singletons. As concerns this clone: No antigen is known for it.

Deletions cut 5 bases from V and 6 bases from J, with 14 bases between. Germline V gene data show CDR1 as SGHTA and CDR2 as FQGTGA. This CDR3 has 13 amino acids. Healthy HIV-negative adults without recent acute infections or vaccinations served as donors. The J gene is TRBJ2-7, the V gene TRBV7-3; a weak D match, TRBD1 (5 bases). What was sequenced was memory CD4+ T cells from PBMCs. This sample's subset: CD45RA-negative fraction. This TCR derives from a young man in good health. Some clones in this sample may be carry-over from other donors' samples. The CDR3 spells CASSSAQGFEQYF. For the CDR3, the DNA is TGTGCCAGCAGCAGTGCGCAGGGTTTCGAGCAGTACTTC.